The 10 T cell receptor beta chains presented below share a single source sample, sequenced in a study of blood T cell repertoires in COVID-19. Here immunoSEQ multiplex PCR was the method, and the copy in TCRdb shows in-frame clones only, minus some. The sample has fewer than 200,000 clones; roughly 85% are singletons. The sequencing input was peripheral blood. The receptors shown here come from a man in his fifties or sixties with active or convalescent COVID-19.

The chain has TRBV7-2 and TRBJ2-7; 7 positions agree with TRBD2. The V segment lost 5 bases and the J segment 7 bases; nucleotides outside the gene matches: 8. The CDR3 totals 13 residues. CDR1 SGHTA and CDR2 FQGNSA come from the germline V gene. As DNA, the CDR3 is TGTGCCAGCAGCCTCGGCATGGGGGGGGAGCAGTACTTC. Encoded protein: CASSLGMGGEQYF.

The rearrangement uses TRBV12-3 or TRBV12-4 and TRBJ1-5, with D uncertain. Trimming took off 3 bases at V and 6 bases at J, with 6 bases between the two ends. This CDR3 is 12 amino acids long. In DNA form, the CDR3 reads TGTGCCAGCAGTTTCCGGGGTCAGCCCCAGCATTTT. Translation: CASSFRGQPQHF.

The chain joins TRBV19 to TRBJ1-1; TRBD1 agrees at 8 bases. The CDR3 loop spans 13 amino acids. V lost 9 bases and J lost 10; bases outside the gene matches: 13. Germline loops: CDR1 LNHDA, CDR2 SQIVND (reference sequence). The CDR3 here is CASSRDRPSGAFF. In nucleotides, the CDR3 is TGTGCCAGCTCCCGGGACAGGCCTTCGGGAGCTTTCTTT. Full variable domain (remainder filled in from reference TRBV19 and TRBJ1-1): DGGITQSPKYLFRKEGQNVTLSCEQNLNHDAMYWYRQDPGQGLRLIYYSQIVNDFQKGDIAEGYSVSREKKESFPLTVTSAQKNPTAFYLCASSRDRPSGAFFGQGTRLTVV.

The rearrangement links TRBV5-1 to TRBJ1-4, with TRBD1 identical over 7 bases. Losses at the gene ends were 0 bases for V and 6 bases for J; bases not matched to a gene: 5. Germline assignment: CDR1 SGHRS and CDR2 YFSETQ. CDR3 length equals 15 residues. Here the CDR3 DNA reads TGCGCCAGCAGCTTGGAAGGGGGCGCTTATGAAAAACTGTTTTTT. Translation: CASSLEGGAYEKLFF.

The V and J genes are TRBV7-9 and TRBJ1-2; D not resolved. The CDR3 has 13 amino acids. The germline gives CDR1 SEHNR, CDR2 FQNEAQ (reference sequence). V dropped 1 base and J dropped 2 bases, with 5 bases sitting between them. This chain's CDR3 is CASSLDINYGYTF. CDR3 in DNA: TGTGCCAGCAGCTTAGACATAAACTATGGCTACACCTTC.

This chain joins TRBV4-1 and TRBJ1-5; 9 bases fit TRBD1. The germline CDR1 and CDR2 sequences are MGHRA and YSYEKL. Losses at the gene ends were 4 bases for V and 7 bases for J; bases not matched to a gene: 8. CDR3 size: 15 residues. CDR3 coding DNA: TGCGCCAGCAGCCCCCGGGACAGGGTCGACCAGCCCCAGCATTTT. This sequence encodes CASSPRDRVDQPQHF.

The chain links TRBV12-3 or TRBV12-4 to TRBJ2-7; 7 bases fit TRBD2. Trimming at V came to 7 bases and at J to 3 bases, leaving 6 bases not matched to a gene. The CDR3 covers 13 residues. CDR3 coding DNA: TGTGCCAGCAACCAAGCGGGGAACTACGAGCAGTACTTC. Protein sequence: CASNQAGNYEQYF.

This clone was seen only once. This chain connects TRBV28 to TRBJ1-5, with a possible D match to TRBD1 (5 bases). The germline gives CDR1 MDHEN, CDR2 SYDVKM. Trimming pared 4 bases from V and 11 bases from J, leaving 12 bases between. The CDR3 contains 12 residues. As DNA, the CDR3 is TGTGCCAGCAGTTCGGGGGGATCGACCCAGCATTTT. It codes for CASSSGGSTQHF.

This clone has just a few counts. The chain couples TRBV4-2 to TRBJ2-2; TRBD2 matches 7 bases. The trim removed 2 bases at V and 6 bases at J, leaving 9 bases unmatched. The germline gives CDR1 LGHNA, CDR2 YNFKEQ. CDR3 length: 16 residues. The CDR3 DNA reads TGTGCCAGCAGCCAACCGGGGAGGGATAGGGCCGGGGAGCTGTTTTTT. Translated, it gives CASSQPGRDRAGELFF.

For this clone: In the same sample, other DNA sequences code for this CDR3. The chain uses TRBV4-3 and TRBJ1-1; D remains unclear. The V end was cut by 0 bases, the J end by 0 bases, with 8 bases between. The CDR3 is 15 amino acids. CDR1 and CDR2 from the germline V gene are LGHNA and YSLEER. The CDR3 sequence: CASSQEPGMNTEAFF. The DNA of the CDR3 is TGCGCCAGCAGCCAAGAACCGGGAATGAACACTGAAGCTTTCTTT.